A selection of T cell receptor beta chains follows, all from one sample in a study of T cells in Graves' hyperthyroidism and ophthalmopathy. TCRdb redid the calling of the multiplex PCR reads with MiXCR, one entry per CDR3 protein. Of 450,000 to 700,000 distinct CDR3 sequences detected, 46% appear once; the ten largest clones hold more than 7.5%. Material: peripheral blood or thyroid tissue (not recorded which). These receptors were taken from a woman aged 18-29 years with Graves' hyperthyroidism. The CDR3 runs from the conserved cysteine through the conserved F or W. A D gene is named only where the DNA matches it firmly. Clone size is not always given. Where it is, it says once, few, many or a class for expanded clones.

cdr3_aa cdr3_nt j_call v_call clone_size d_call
CASSLGLDTIYF TGTGCCAGCAGCTTAGGGTTGGACACCATATATTTT TRBJ1-3 TRBV7-2 many NA
CASSLTDSAGELFF TGTGCCAGCAGTTTAACCGACAGCGCCGGGGAGCTGTTTTTT TRBJ2-2 TRBV6-5 few NA
CASSEWASPHPRYTF TGTGCCAGCAGTGAATGGGCCTCCCCTCACCCCCGCTACACCTTC TRBJ1-2 TRBV2 NA NA
CASSGRLATGQETQYF TGTGCCAGCAGTGGTCGACTAGCGACCGGGCAAGAGACCCAGTACTTC TRBJ2-5 TRBV10-3 NA TRBD2
CASSPGQGLYSNQPQHF TGTGCCAGTAGTCCGGGACAGGGGTTGTATAGCAATCAGCCCCAGCATTTT TRBJ1-5 TRBV19 few TRBD1
CSARQRDNEKLFF TGCAGTGCCCGTCAGAGAGATAATGAAAAACTGTTTTTT TRBJ1-4 TRBV20-1 many NA
CASNYRGNTGELFF TGTGCCAGCAACTACAGGGGGAACACCGGGGAGCTGTTTTTT TRBJ2-2 TRBV13 many TRBD1
CASRGGLQPQHF TGTGCCAGCAGGGGAGGGTTGCAGCCCCAGCATTTT TRBJ1-5 TRBV2 once NA
CASSEGGVHGYTF TGTGCCAGTAGTGAGGGAGGAGTCCATGGCTACACCTTC TRBJ1-2 TRBV19 many NA
CATSDTGTGTGEQYF TGTGCCACCAGTGATACTGGGACAGGGACGGGGGAGCAGTACTTC TRBJ2-7 TRBV24-1 NA TRBD1
CATSDLGTGMSTDTQYF TGTGCCACCAGTGATCTTGGGACAGGGATGAGCACAGATACGCAGTATTTT TRBJ2-3 TRBV24-1 few TRBD1
CASSSPRQASNTEAFF TGTGCCAGCAGTTCGCCCCGACAGGCTTCGAACACTGAAGCTTTCTTT TRBJ1-1 TRBV6-5 many NA
CSVKGIINTIYF TGCAGCGTGAAAGGCATCATTAACACCATATATTTT TRBJ1-3 TRBV29-1 NA NA
CASSQGGVQYF TGTGCCAGCAGCCAAGGAGGAGTGCAGTACTTC TRBJ2-7 TRBV14 few NA
CASNGLAGGRETQYF TGTGCCAGCAACGGACTAGCGGGAGGAAGGGAGACCCAGTACTTC TRBJ2-5 TRBV2 once TRBD2